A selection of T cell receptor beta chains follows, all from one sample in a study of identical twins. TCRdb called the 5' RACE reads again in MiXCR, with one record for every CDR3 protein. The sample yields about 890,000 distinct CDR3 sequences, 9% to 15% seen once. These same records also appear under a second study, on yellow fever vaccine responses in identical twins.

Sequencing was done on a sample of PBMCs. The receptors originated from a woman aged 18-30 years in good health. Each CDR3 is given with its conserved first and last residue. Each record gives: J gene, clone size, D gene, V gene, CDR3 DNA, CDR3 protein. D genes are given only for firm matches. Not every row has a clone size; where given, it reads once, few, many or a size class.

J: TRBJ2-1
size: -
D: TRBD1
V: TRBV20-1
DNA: TGCAGTGCCGGACAGGGGAACAATGAGCAGTTCTTC
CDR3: CSAGQGNNEQFF

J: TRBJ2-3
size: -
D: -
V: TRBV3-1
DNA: TGTGCCAGCAGCCAAGGGGTAGCTACCACAGATACGCAGTATTTT
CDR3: CASSQGVATTDTQYF

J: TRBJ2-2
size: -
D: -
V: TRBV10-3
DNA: TGTGCCATCCGGGTGACCGGGGAGCTGTTTTTT
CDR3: CAIRVTGELFF

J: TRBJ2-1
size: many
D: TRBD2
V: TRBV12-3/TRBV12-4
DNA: TGTGCCAGCAGTTTATCGCGGGGGAGCTCCTACAATGAGCAGTTCTTC
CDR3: CASSLSRGSSYNEQFF

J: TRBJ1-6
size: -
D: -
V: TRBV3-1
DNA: TGTGCCAGCAGCCAAAAAGGGAAGGGAGTGAAGTCCTATAATTCACCCCTCCACTTT
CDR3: CASSQKGKGVKSYNSPLHF

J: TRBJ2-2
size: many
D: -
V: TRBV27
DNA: TGTGCCAGCAGTTTAATAGCAGGCTTCGACGGGGAGCTGTTTTTT
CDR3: CASSLIAGFDGELFF

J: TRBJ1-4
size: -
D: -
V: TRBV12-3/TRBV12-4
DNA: TGTGCCAGCAGTTTACGGACCGGGACTCGGGGTGAAAAACTGTTTTTT
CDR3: CASSLRTGTRGEKLFF

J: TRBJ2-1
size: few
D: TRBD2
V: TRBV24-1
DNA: TGTGCCACCAGTGATGCTAGCGGGAGCTCCTACAATGAGCAGTTCTTC
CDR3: CATSDASGSSYNEQFF

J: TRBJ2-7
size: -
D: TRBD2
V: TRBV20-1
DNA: TGCAGTGCCAGTCCGCTGTACACTAGCGGGAGTCTCTACGAGCAGTACTTC
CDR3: CSASPLYTSGSLYEQYF

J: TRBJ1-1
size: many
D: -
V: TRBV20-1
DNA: TGCAGTGCTGAGGGAGGGAGAAGCACTGAAGCTTTCTTT
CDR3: CSAEGGRSTEAFF

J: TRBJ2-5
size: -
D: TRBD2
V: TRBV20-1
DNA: TGCAGTGCTAGGAATCGGGAGGCGCCCCCGGGGACCCAGTACTTC
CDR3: CSARNREAPPGTQYF

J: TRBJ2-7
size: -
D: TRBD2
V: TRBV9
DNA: TGTGCCAGCAGCGTAGACCCAGCGGGAGACTACGAGCAGTACTTC
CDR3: CASSVDPAGDYEQYF

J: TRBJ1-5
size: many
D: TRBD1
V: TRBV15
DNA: TGTGCCACCAGCCCTCGGACAGGGCACAATCAGCCCCAGCATTTT
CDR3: CATSPRTGHNQPQHF

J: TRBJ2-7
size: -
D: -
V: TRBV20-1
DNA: TGCAGTGCTAGCTTGACCTTTTCCGCCTACGAGCAGTACTTC
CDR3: CSASLTFSAYEQYF

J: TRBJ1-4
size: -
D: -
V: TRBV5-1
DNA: TGCGCCAGCAGCGTGGGCGGGAATGAAAAACTGTTTTTT
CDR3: CASSVGGNEKLFF

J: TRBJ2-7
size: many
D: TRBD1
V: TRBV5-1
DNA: TGTGCCAGCAGCTTAGGGGGACAGGGACCCTACGAGCAGTACTTC
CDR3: CASSLGGQGPYEQYF

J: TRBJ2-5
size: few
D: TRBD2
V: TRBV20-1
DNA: TGCAGTGCTAGGCCTAGCGGGGGGGATTGGGAGACCCAGTACTTC
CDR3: CSARPSGGDWETQYF

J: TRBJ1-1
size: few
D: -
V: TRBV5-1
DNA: TGCGCCAGCAGCTCGGTCCCACAGGGCCCTGAAGCTTTCTTT
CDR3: CASSSVPQGPEAFF

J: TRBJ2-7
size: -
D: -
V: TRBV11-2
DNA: TGTGCCAGCAGCTTTTCAGGGCAGCAGGATATTTGGAACTACGAGCAGTACTTC
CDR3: CASSFSGQQDIWNYEQYF

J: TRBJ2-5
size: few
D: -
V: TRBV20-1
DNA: TGCAGTGCTCCCCCCCCGTTCCCGGCTTCCCAAGAGACCCAGTACTTC
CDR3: CSAPPPFPASQETQYF

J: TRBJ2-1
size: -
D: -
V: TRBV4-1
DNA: TGCGCCAGCAGCCAAGATCCACGGGACTTTTACAATGAGCAGTTCTTC
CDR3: CASSQDPRDFYNEQFF

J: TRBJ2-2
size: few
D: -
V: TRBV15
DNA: TGTGCCACCAGCCTCCCCCTAGCGACCGGGGAGCTGTTTTTT
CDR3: CATSLPLATGELFF

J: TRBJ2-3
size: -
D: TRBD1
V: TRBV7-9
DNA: TGTGCCAGCAGCTTTCTGACAGGGAGCGGAGATACGCAGTATTTT
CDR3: CASSFLTGSGDTQYF

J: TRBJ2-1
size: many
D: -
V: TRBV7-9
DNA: TGTGCCAGCAGCTTAGACCGGGACCGAGAGTTCTTC
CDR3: CASSLDRDREFF

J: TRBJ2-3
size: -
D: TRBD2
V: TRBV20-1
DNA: TGCAGTGCTACCTCAAGCGGGAGGGGGGATACGCAGTATTTT
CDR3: CSATSSGRGDTQYF

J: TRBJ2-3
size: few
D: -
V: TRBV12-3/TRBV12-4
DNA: TGTGCCAGCAGCCCCGCGAGGGATACGCAGTATTTT
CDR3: CASSPARDTQYF

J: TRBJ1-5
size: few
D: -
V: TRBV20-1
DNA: TGCAGTGCTAGTGATGTTAATCAGCCCCAGCATTTT
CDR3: CSASDVNQPQHF

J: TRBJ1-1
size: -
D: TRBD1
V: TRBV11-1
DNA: TGTGCCAGCAGCCCTGGACAGGGGGGGATTGACACTGAAGCTTTCTTT
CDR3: CASSPGQGGIDTEAFF

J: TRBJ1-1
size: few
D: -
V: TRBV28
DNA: TGTGCCAGTCTCACACGGGGGGCGCGGACTGAAGCTTTCTTT
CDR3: CASLTRGARTEAFF

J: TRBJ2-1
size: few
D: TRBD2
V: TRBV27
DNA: TGTGCCAGCAGAGGGGGACTAGCAGACTACAATGAGCAGTTCTTC
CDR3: CASRGGLADYNEQFF

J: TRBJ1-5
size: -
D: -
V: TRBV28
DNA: TGTGCCAGCAGTAGGGAGGGAAGCAGGGATCAGCCCCAGCATTTT
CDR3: CASSREGSRDQPQHF

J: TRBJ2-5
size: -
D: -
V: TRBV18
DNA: TGTGCCAGCTCACCCGCAGGGGCAGGGGAGACCCAGTACTTC
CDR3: CASSPAGAGETQYF